The 24 T cell receptor beta chains in this list originate from one sample, sequenced in a study of blood T cell repertoires in COVID-19. Data came from immunoSEQ multiplex PCR; TCRdb stores just in-frame clones and leaves some out. The sample lists 150,000 or so clones; around nine tenths were seen once. Sequenced: peripheral blood. These receptors all stem from a human donor in a cohort sampled during active COVID-19.

The V gene is TRBV2, the J gene TRBJ1-6; a weak D match, TRBD1 (5 bases). Between the trimmed V and J ends, which lost 3 bases and 9 bases, there was a span of 15 bases. The germline V gene has CDR1 SNHLY and CDR2 FYNNEI. The CDR3 spans 15 residues. The CDR3 is CASSETDALGSPLHF. Here the CDR3 DNA reads TGTGCCAGCAGTGAGACAGACGCACTTGGTTCACCCCTCCACTTT.

The rearrangement links TRBV7-9 to TRBJ1-1; 7 nucleotides line up with TRBD1. The germline V gene encodes CDR1 SEHNR and CDR2 FQNEAQ (reference sequence). J lost 2 bases, V lost 5 bases, and 8 bases had no gene match. CDR3 size: 15 residues. The CDR3 DNA follows: TGTGCCAGCAGCCCCGGGACAGCAGCTAACACTGAAGCTTTCTTT. Protein: CASSPGTAANTEAFF.

The chain is built from TRBV27 and TRBJ2-3; 11 nucleotides line up with TRBD2. There are 16 residues in the CDR3. CDR1 and CDR2 from the germline V gene are MNHEY and SMNVEV (reference sequence). V lost 5 bases to trimming and J lost 14 bases; unmatched junction nucleotides: 18. CDR3: CASSPWGTSGPPTLYF. The CDR3 DNA reads TGTGCCAGCAGTCCCTGGGGGACTAGCGGCCCTCCTACTCTGTATTTT.

The chain employs TRBV18 and TRBJ2-7, with D possibly matching TRBD2 (6 bases). Germline V lookup: CDR1 KGHSH, CDR2 LQKENI. The V and J ends lost 3 bases and 3 bases respectively, with 6 bases between them. This CDR3 has 12 amino acids. The CDR3 loop reads CASSPGGYEQYF. The DNA for the CDR3 is TGTGCCAGCTCACCGGGGGGCTACGAGCAGTACTTC.

This chain joins TRBV7-6 and TRBJ1-6; TRBD1 agrees at 7 bases. Losses at the gene ends were 5 bases for V and 6 bases for J; bases not matched to a gene: 4. From germline, CDR1 is SGHVS and CDR2 FNYEAQ. This CDR3 contains 14 residues. Here the CDR3 reads CASSQGQLNSPLHF. DNA for the CDR3: TGTGCCAGCAGCCAGGGACAGCTTAATTCACCCCTCCACTTT.

This clone was observed a single time. The chain is built from TRBV28 and TRBJ1-2, with 8 bases that match TRBD1. Germline CDR1 is MDHEN and CDR2 is SYDVKM. The CDR3 contains 16 residues. V lost 5 bases, J lost 8 bases, and 16 bases stayed unmatched. CDR3 DNA sequence: TGTGCCAGCAGTCCAACCTTCCAGGGGGCACGGAAAGGCTACACCTTC. Protein product: CASSPTFQGARKGYTF.

This chain joins TRBV25-1 and TRBJ2-1, with a weak D call TRBD1 (5 bases). Deletions cut 1 base from V and 0 bases from J, with 13 bases between. The CDR3 sequence is 17 residues long. Germline V gene lookup returns CDR1 MGHDK and CDR2 SYGVNS. CDR3 DNA sequence: TGTGCCAGCAGTGAATGGGCAGGGAAGAGCTCCTACAATGAGCAGTTCTTC. As protein: CASSEWAGKSSYNEQFF.

This clone was recorded once. V is TRBV7-8 and J is TRBJ1-2; 9 bases match TRBD1. Germline trimming cut 6 bases from V and 5 bases from J; bases unmatched to any gene: 10. CDR3 size: 15 residues. Germline V gene sequence: CDR1 SGHVS, CDR2 FQNEAQ. In DNA, the CDR3 is TGTGCCAGCAGGCAACCGGGACAGGGAGGGTATGGCTACACCTTC. Protein sequence: CASRQPGQGGYGYTF.

V gene TRBV5-1 combines with J gene TRBJ2-7; perhaps TRBD1 as D (5 bases). Deletions cut 4 bases from V and 1 base from J, with 9 bases between. The germline gives CDR1 SGHRS, CDR2 YFSETQ. The CDR3 is 13 residues long. The CDR3 reads CASSPRVSYEQYF. For the CDR3, the DNA is TGCGCCAGCAGCCCCAGGGTTTCCTACGAGCAGTACTTC.

This chain uses TRBV6-6 with TRBJ1-2, with TRBD1 matching 9 bases. V trimming: 4 bases; J trimming: 2 bases; junction bases outside the gene matches: 5. The CDR3 loop spans 15 amino acids. The germline V gene has CDR1 MNHNY and CDR2 SVGAGI (reference sequence). The DNA for the CDR3 is TGTGCCAGCAGTTCCCGGACAGGGGTGAACTATGGCTACACCTTC. It yields the protein CASSSRTGVNYGYTF.

This sequence joins TRBV10-3 and TRBJ1-3, with D possibly matching TRBD1 (6 bases). V lost 4 bases, J lost 0 bases, and 16 bases lay in between. Per germline, CDR1 ENHRY and CDR2 SYGVKD. This CDR3 contains 17 residues. The CDR3 nucleotides are TGTGCCATCAGTGGGGGGCAGGCCAGCAGCTCTGGAAACACCATATATTTT. Amino acids: CAISGGQASSSGNTIYF.

The V gene is TRBV6-5, the J gene TRBJ1-6; 7 bases fit TRBD1. Germline values: CDR1 MNHEY, CDR2 SVGAGI. The CDR3 covers 16 residues. Trimming took 0 bases from V and 4 from J; bases not matched to a gene: 3. Here the CDR3 DNA reads TGTGCCAGCAGTTACTCGTCGGGACAGTATAATTCACCCCTCCACTTT. Residues: CASSYSSGQYNSPLHF.

V gene TRBV2 combines with J gene TRBJ1-3; 9 bases align to TRBD1. In germline, CDR1 is SNHLY, CDR2 FYNNEI. CDR3 length: 15 amino acids. With 7 bases clipped from V and 2 bases from J, the junction kept 6 bases outside the gene matches. This CDR3 reads CASIPGQGAGNTIYF. The CDR3 region has the DNA TGTGCCAGCATTCCGGGACAGGGAGCTGGAAACACCATATATTTT.

This chain links TRBV30 with TRBJ2-5, with D possibly matching TRBD1 (6 bases). CDR1 is GTSNPN and CDR2 is SVGIG in the germline V gene (reference sequence). The CDR3 consists of 11 residues. V was shortened by 5 bases and J by 5 bases, with 9 bases between the two germline ends. Here the CDR3 DNA reads TGTGCCTGGGGGGGCAGGGAGACCCAGTACTTC. This gives the protein CAWGGRETQYF. Using reference TRBV30 and TRBJ2-5 for the parts outside the CDR3, the full variable domain is SQTIHQWPATLVQPVGSPLSLECTVEGTSNPNLYWYRQAAGRGLQLLFYSVGIGQISSEVPQNLSASRPQDRQFILSSKKLLLSDSGFYLCAWGGRETQYFGPGTRLLVL.

The V and J genes are TRBV5-1 and TRBJ1-1, with 9 bases lining up with TRBD1. Trimming removed 5 bases from V and 3 bases from J; junction bases left unmatched: 2. Germline lookup yields CDR1 SGHRS and CDR2 YFSETQ. CDR3 length equals 13 residues. CDR3: CASSGQGHTEAFF. CDR3 sequence (DNA): TGCGCCAGCAGTGGACAGGGGCACACTGAAGCTTTCTTT.

J is TRBJ2-7 and V is TRBV3-1 (or the pseudogene TRBV3-2); D possibly corresponds to TRBD2 (5 bases). This CDR3 comprises 15 residues. V was cut by 0 bases and J by 0 bases, with 9 bases left in between. The germline V gene encodes CDR1 LGHDT and CDR2 YNNKEL (reference sequence). The CDR3 DNA reads as TGTGCCAGCAGCCAAGATAGCGCCTACTCCTACGAGCAGTACTTC. Translating it yields CASSQDSAYSYEQYF.

The chain employs TRBV6-1 and TRBJ1-5; tentative D call: TRBD1 (5 bases). Per the germline V gene, CDR1 is MNHNS and CDR2 is SASEGT. Trimming shortened V by 2 bases and J by 6 bases, and 11 bases separated the two germline ends. The CDR3 covers 14 residues. The CDR3: CASSESQGRQPQHF. The CDR3 region has the DNA TGTGCCAGCAGTGAATCTCAGGGTCGTCAGCCCCAGCATTTT.

This clone occurred a few times. This chain uses TRBV30 with TRBJ1-4; no firm D call. There are 12 residues in the CDR3. Deletions cut 0 bases from V and 8 bases from J, with 7 bases between. The germline gives CDR1 GTSNPN, CDR2 SVGIG (reference sequence). The CDR3 loop reads CAWSVLREKLFF. As DNA, the CDR3 is TGTGCCTGGAGTGTACTAAGGGAAAAACTGTTTTTT.

The chain links TRBV7-3 to TRBJ2-2, with 12 positions matching TRBD2. Germline V CDR1 and CDR2: SGHTA, FQGTGA. J lost 4 bases, V lost 4 bases, and 4 bases had no gene match. The CDR3 has 16 residues. The CDR3 DNA reads TGTGCCAGCAGCTCAGGACTAGCGGGGCCCACCGGGGAGCTGTTTTTT. Translating it yields CASSSGLAGPTGELFF. Filled out from reference TRBV7-3 and TRBJ2-2, the complete variable domain reads GAGVSQTPSNKVTEKGKYVELRCDPISGHTALYWYRQSLGQGPEFLIYFQGTGAADDSGLPNDRFFAVRPEGSVSTLKIQRTERGDSAVYLCASSSGLAGPTGELFFGEGSRLTVL.

The chain links TRBV29-1 to TRBJ1-1; 11 positions agree with TRBD1. The length of the CDR3 is 14 residues. V was pared by 4 bases and J by 5 bases, with 6 bases of the junction left unmatched. CDR1 and CDR2 from the germline V gene are SQVTM and ANQGSEA. DNA of the CDR3: TGCAGCGTTGTGGGGACAGGGGGAGGGACTGAAGCTTTCTTT. It yields the protein CSVVGTGGGTEAFF.

The V and J genes are TRBV19 and TRBJ2-2; 9 bases are a match to TRBD2. The CDR3 sequence is 15 residues long. The V segment lost 7 bases and the J segment 2 bases; nucleotides outside the gene matches: 5. Germline values: CDR1 LNHDA, CDR2 SQIVND (reference sequence). The CDR3 coding sequence is TGTGCCAGTACTTTAGCGGGGGTAAACACCGGGGAGCTGTTTTTT. Protein sequence: CASTLAGVNTGELFF.

The CDR3 is CASSLEPGLYEQYF. The CDR3 DNA follows: TGTGCCAGCAGCTTAGAACCAGGGTTGTACGAGCAGTACTTC. The gene calls are TRBV7-2 and TRBJ2-7; perhaps TRBD1 as D (5 bases). Germline-derived CDR1 and CDR2 are SGHTA and FQGNSA. The V end was cut by 1 base, the J end by 4 bases, with 11 bases between. The length of the CDR3 is 14 residues.

The rearrangement uses TRBV18 and TRBJ2-5, with D perhaps TRBD2 (6 bases). V was shortened by 3 bases and J by 2 bases, with 16 bases between the two germline ends. This CDR3 is built from 16 residues. Germline CDR1 and CDR2: KGHSH and LQKENI. In DNA form, the CDR3 reads TGTGCCAGCTCACCCTCTAGCGCGACTCCTCAAGAGACCCAGTACTTC. It encodes CASSPSSATPQETQYF.

The V call is TRBV2, the J call TRBJ2-2; the match to TRBD1 covers 9 bases. The CDR3 consists of 14 residues. Looked up from germline, CDR1 is SNHLY and CDR2 is FYNNEI. V shed 7 bases, J shed 6 bases, and the junction held 6 bases outside the gene matches. This CDR3 reads CASNQDRGPGELFF. CDR3 nucleotide sequence: TGTGCCAGCAACCAGGACAGGGGACCCGGGGAGCTGTTTTTT.